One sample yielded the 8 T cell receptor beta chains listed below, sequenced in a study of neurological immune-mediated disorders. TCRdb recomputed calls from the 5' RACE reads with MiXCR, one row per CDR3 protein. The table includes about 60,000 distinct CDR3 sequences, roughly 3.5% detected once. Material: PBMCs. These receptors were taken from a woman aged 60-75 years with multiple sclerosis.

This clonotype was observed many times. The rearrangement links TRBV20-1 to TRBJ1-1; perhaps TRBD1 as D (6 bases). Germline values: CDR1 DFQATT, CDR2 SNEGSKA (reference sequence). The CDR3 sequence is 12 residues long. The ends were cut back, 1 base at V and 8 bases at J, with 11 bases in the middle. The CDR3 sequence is CSARGGGTEAFF. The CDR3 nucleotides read TGCAGTGCTAGAGGAGGGGGGACAGAAGCTTTCTTT.

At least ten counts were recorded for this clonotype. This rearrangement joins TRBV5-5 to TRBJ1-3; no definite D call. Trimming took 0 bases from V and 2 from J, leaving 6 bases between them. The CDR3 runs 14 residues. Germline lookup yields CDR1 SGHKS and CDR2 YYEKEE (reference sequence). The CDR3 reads CASSLGLTGNTIYF. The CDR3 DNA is TGTGCCAGCAGCTTGGGACTTACTGGAAACACCATATATTTT.

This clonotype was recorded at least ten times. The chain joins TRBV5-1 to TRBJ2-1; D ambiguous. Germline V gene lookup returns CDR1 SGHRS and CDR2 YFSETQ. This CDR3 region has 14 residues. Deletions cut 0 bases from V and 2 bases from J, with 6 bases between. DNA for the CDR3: TGCGCCAGCAGCTTGGAGGTCGCCTACAATGAGCAGTTCTTC. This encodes CASSLEVAYNEQFF.

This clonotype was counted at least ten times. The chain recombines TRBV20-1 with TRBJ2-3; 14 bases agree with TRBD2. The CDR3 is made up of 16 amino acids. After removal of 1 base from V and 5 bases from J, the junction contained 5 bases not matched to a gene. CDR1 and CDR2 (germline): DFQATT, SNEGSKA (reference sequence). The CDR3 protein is CSARAPTSGGVDTQYF. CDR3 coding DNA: TGCAGTGCTAGAGCGCCGACTAGCGGGGGGGTAGATACGCAGTATTTT.

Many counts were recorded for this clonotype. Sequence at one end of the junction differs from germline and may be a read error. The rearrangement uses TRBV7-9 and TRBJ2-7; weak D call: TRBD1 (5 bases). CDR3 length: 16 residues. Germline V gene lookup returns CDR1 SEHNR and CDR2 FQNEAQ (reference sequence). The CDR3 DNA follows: TGTGCCAGCAGCTTATATGACAGCTTAAACCCCTACGCGCAGTACTTC. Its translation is CASSLYDSLNPYAQYF.

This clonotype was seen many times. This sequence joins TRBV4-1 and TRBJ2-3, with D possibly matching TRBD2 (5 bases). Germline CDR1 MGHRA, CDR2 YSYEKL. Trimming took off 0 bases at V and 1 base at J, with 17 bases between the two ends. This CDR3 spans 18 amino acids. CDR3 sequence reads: CASSQEFRRTSRTDTQYF. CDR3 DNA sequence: TGCGCCAGCAGCCAAGAGTTTAGGCGGACTTCCCGCACAGATACGCAGTATTTT.

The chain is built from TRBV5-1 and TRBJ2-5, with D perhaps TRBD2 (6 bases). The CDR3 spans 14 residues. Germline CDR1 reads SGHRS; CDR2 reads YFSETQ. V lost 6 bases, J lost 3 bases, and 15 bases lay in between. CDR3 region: CASKSGTAEETQYF. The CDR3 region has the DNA TGCGCCAGCAAGTCCGGGACTGCGGAAGAGACCCAGTACTTC.

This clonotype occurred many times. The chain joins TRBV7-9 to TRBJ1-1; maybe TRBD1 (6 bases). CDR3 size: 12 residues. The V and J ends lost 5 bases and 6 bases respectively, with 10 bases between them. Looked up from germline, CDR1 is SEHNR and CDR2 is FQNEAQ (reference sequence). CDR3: CASSLRGAEAFF. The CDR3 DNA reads TGTGCCAGCAGCCTGAGGGGGGCTGAAGCTTTCTTT. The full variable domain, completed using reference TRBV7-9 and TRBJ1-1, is DTGVSQNPRHKITKRGQNVTFRCDPISEHNRLYWYRQTLGQGPEFLTYFQNEAQLEKSRLLSDRFSAERPKGSFSTLEIQRTEQGDSAMYLCASSLRGAEAFFGQGTRLTVV.